The 13 T cell receptor beta chains below all came from one sample that was sequenced in a study of CD8 T cells in Susac syndrome. With random hexamers, reverse transcription was performed on about 0.5 to 1 ug of RNA. TCRdb processed the immunoSEQ multiplex PCR reads anew with MiXCR; each CDR3 protein has one entry. The table includes over 150,000 distinct CDR3 sequences, 90% to 97% detected once. The sequencing input was CD4+ T cells from PBMCs. The source of these receptors is a human donor with Susac syndrome.

The sample holds a few counts of this clonotype. V usage is TRBV5-1 and J usage is TRBJ2-1; 7 bases match TRBD2. Germline V gene data show CDR1 as SGHRS and CDR2 as YFSETQ. This CDR3 is built from 17 residues. V was clipped by 4 bases and J by 2 bases; unmatched bases: 12. CDR3 in amino acids: CASSPYDSSGAYNEQFF. CDR3 bases: TGCGCCAGCAGCCCATACGATTCTAGCGGAGCCTACAATGAGCAGTTCTTC.

This chain uses TRBV29-1 with TRBJ2-2, with no clear D. The CDR3 sequence is 13 residues long. V was trimmed by 4 bases and J by 2 bases, leaving 8 bases between them. Germline V gene lookup returns CDR1 SQVTM and CDR2 ANQGSEA. Here the CDR3 DNA reads TGCAGCGTTGGCAGACCCAACACCGGGGAGCTGTTTTTT. It codes for CSVGRPNTGELFF.

The chain recombines TRBV28 with TRBJ2-1, with no clear D. The CDR3 length is 13 residues. Trimming removed 2 bases at V and 14 bases at J, with 16 bases between. CDR1 and CDR2 from the germline V gene are MDHEN and SYDVKM. The CDR3 DNA sequence: TGTGCCAGCAGTTTACGGCAGCAACCAAAGAAGTTCTTC. It is translated as CASSLRQQPKKFF.

This sequence joins TRBV2 and TRBJ2-2; D not resolved. V was cut by 1 base and J by 4 bases, with 7 bases left in between. The CDR3 consists of 14 residues. The germline V gene encodes CDR1 SNHLY and CDR2 FYNNEI. Written as DNA, the CDR3 is TGTGCCAGCAGTGAAGGCCTTCTCACCGGGGAGCTGTTTTTT. Protein: CASSEGLLTGELFF.

This sequence joins TRBV5-1 and TRBJ2-7; the match to TRBD2 covers 8 bases. The CDR3 is made up of 16 amino acids. Per germline, CDR1 SGHRS and CDR2 YFSETQ. Losses at the gene ends were 0 bases for V and 2 bases for J; bases not matched to a gene: 7. The CDR3 sequence is CASSLEGSGVPYEQYF. CDR3 bases: TGCGCCAGCAGCTTGGAAGGTAGCGGGGTCCCCTACGAGCAGTACTTC.

This clonotype was observed a single time. The V call is TRBV7-2, the J call TRBJ1-1; 12 nucleotides line up with TRBD1. The CDR3 has 14 residues. Germline lookup yields CDR1 SGHTA and CDR2 FQGNSA. After removal of 4 bases from V and 6 bases from J, the junction contained 3 bases not matched to a gene. The CDR3 sequence: CASSSRDRGPEAFF. In DNA, the CDR3 is TGTGCCAGCAGCTCCCGGGACAGGGGGCCTGAAGCTTTCTTT.

The J gene is TRBJ1-5, the V gene TRBV28; 12 nucleotides line up with TRBD1. This CDR3 contains 16 residues. Germline lookup yields CDR1 MDHEN and CDR2 SYDVKM. Unmatched junction bases numbered 8, after V lost 5 bases and J lost 6 bases. CDR3 nucleotides: TGTGCCAGCAGTACTCCGGGACAGGGGGCAGCTCAGCCCCAGCATTTT. Translating it yields CASSTPGQGAAQPQHF.

J is TRBJ2-1 and V is TRBV18; a possible D gene is TRBD2 (6 bases). The CDR3 sequence is 13 residues long. CDR1 KGHSH and CDR2 LQKENI come from the germline V gene. The ends were cut back, 8 bases at V and 2 bases at J, with 10 bases in the middle. The CDR3 DNA follows: TGTGCCAGCCGCGGGACTGCCTACAATGAGCAGTTCTTC. Amino acids: CASRGTAYNEQFF.

CDR3 coding DNA: TGTGCCAGCAGCACGGGGACTAGCGGGATAAAATACAATGAGCAGTTCTTC. Its protein is CASSTGTSGIKYNEQFF. The chain uses TRBV5-4 and TRBJ2-1; 13 bases are shared with TRBD2. The CDR3 runs to 17 residues. The J segment lost 4 bases and the V segment lost 4 bases, leaving 8 bases of the junction unmatched. Germline assignment: CDR1 SGHNT and CDR2 YYREEE (reference sequence).

V and J are TRBV6-2 or TRBV6-3 and TRBJ2-5; 9 bases map to TRBD1. The CDR3 is 14 amino acids. The V and J ends lost 2 bases and 2 bases, in that order; junction bases with no gene match: 0. The germline V gene has CDR1 MNHEY and CDR2 SVGEGT. This CDR3 reads CASSYDRGQETQYF. The DNA for the CDR3 is TGTGCCAGCAGTTACGACAGGGGGCAAGAGACCCAGTACTTC.

The genes are TRBV7-2 and TRBJ2-3; D possibly matches TRBD1 or TRBD2 (6 bases each). Trimming left V 5 bases short and J 9 bases short, with 12 bases between. The CDR3 is made up of 12 amino acids. CDR1 and CDR2 (germline): SGHTA, FQGNSA. The CDR3 loop reads CASSDTGRTQYF. The CDR3 nucleotides read TGTGCCAGCAGCGACACAGGGAGGACGCAGTATTTT.

V usage is TRBV4-3 and J usage is TRBJ1-2; D remains ambiguous. Deletions cut 0 bases from V and 0 bases from J, with 14 bases between. Germline values: CDR1 LGHNA, CDR2 YSLEER. This CDR3 is 17 amino acids long. CDR3 residues: CASSQDLGVTANYGYTF. For the CDR3, the DNA is TGCGCCAGCAGCCAAGATCTTGGGGTTACCGCTAACTATGGCTACACCTTC.

The chain is built from TRBV28 and TRBJ2-5, with D hard to call. The CDR3 is 12 amino acids. The germline V gene encodes CDR1 MDHEN and CDR2 SYDVKM. Trimming cost V 7 bases and J 3 bases, with 9 bases left between them. CDR3 nucleotides: TGTGCCAGCAAGGAGACGGAAGAGACCCAGTACTTC. This codes for CASKETEETQYF.